These 22 T cell receptor beta chains were all obtained from the same sample, sequenced in a study of cytomegalovirus exposure and HLA in healthy donors. The PCR ran on 60 Vbeta and 13 Jbeta primers. TCRdb keeps only in-frame clones here, not all; method: immunoSEQ multiplex PCR. The table lists tens of thousands of clones, over 60% of them singletons. Sequencing was performed on PBMCs. These TCRs come from a male donor in good health and CMV-seronegative.

The chain carries TRBV9 and TRBJ1-5, with 8 bases that match TRBD1. The V segment lost 3 bases and the J segment 4 bases; nucleotides outside the gene matches: 0. This CDR3 is built from 13 residues. The germline gives CDR1 SGDLS, CDR2 YYNGEE. Here the CDR3 DNA reads TGTGCCAGCAGCGGACAGGGGAATCAGCCCCAGCATTTT. The encoded protein is CASSGQGNQPQHF. Variable domain in full (rest from reference TRBV9 and TRBJ1-5): DSGVTQTPKHLITATGQRVTLRCSPRSGDLSVYWYQQSLDQGLQFLIQYYNGEERAKGNILERFSAQQFPDLHSELNLSSLELGDSALYFCASSGQGNQPQHFGDGTRLSIL.

This clone was seen once. The junction departs from germline at one end; a sequencing error may be responsible. The chain combines TRBV6-1 with TRBJ1-2, with 8 bases identical to TRBD1. The CDR3 is 13 amino acids. Germline lookup yields CDR1 MNHNS and CDR2 SASEGT. DNA for the CDR3: TGTGCCAGCAGGAGCCAGGGGGCTGGAGGCTACCCCTTC. Translated, it gives CASRSQGAGGYPF.

This clone was seen only once. The CDR3, as DNA: TGTGCCAGCAGCCAAAATAGCGGGGGGGCTCGTTTGGTAGATACGCAGTATTTT. It specifies CASSQNSGGARLVDTQYF. The chain is built from TRBV4-2 and TRBJ2-3, with TRBD2 identical over 11 bases. Germline V gives CDR1 LGHNA, CDR2 YNFKEQ. CDR3 length: 18 residues. After removal of 2 bases from V and 5 bases from J, the junction contained 12 bases not matched to a gene.

This rearrangement joins TRBV4-1 to TRBJ1-3; D unresolved. The germline gives CDR1 MGHRA, CDR2 YSYEKL. V was shortened by 0 bases and J by 3 bases, with 18 bases between the two germline ends. The CDR3 is 18 residues long. The CDR3 DNA is TGCGCCAGCAGCCAAGATCCTCGGACGGGATTACGTGGAAACACCATATATTTT. Amino acid sequence: CASSQDPRTGLRGNTIYF.

The table lists this clone with a few counts. The chain links TRBV7-8 to TRBJ2-7, with 8 bases that match TRBD1. CDR1 SGHVS and CDR2 FQNEAQ come from the germline V gene. V gave up 5 bases and J gave up 1 base; unmatched junction bases: 4. The CDR3 extends over 14 amino acids. CDR3 DNA sequence: TGTGCCAGCAGCACCAGACAGGGGTCCTACGAGCAGTACTTC. This gives the protein CASSTRQGSYEQYF.

This chain uses TRBV5-4 with TRBJ2-5; D is unresolved. Germline CDR1 is SGHNT and CDR2 is YYREEE (reference sequence). This CDR3 contains 14 residues. V shed 0 bases and J shed 4 bases, with 10 bases lying between them. The CDR3 loop is CASSLDRRTETQYF. The CDR3 DNA follows: TGTGCCAGCAGCTTGGATCGCAGAACAGAGACCCAGTACTTC.

The V and J genes are TRBV30 and TRBJ2-7; 7 nucleotides align to TRBD2. Germline V CDR1 and CDR2: GTSNPN, SVGIG (reference sequence). The CDR3 loop spans 13 amino acids. Trimming removed 4 bases from V and 0 bases from J; junction bases left unmatched: 3. In nucleotides, the CDR3 is TGTGCCTGGACCGGGAGGTCCTCCTACGAGCAGTACTTC. Its protein is CAWTGRSSYEQYF.

The chain has TRBV14 and TRBJ2-3; the match to TRBD1 covers 7 bases. The ends lost 7 bases at V and 7 bases at J; junction bases unmatched: 8. Germline V gene data show CDR1 as SGHDN and CDR2 as FVKESK. The CDR3 totals 13 residues. The CDR3 reads CASMGQTYHTQYF. The DNA of the CDR3 is TGTGCCAGCATGGGACAGACATACCATACGCAGTATTTT.

The J gene is TRBJ1-3, the V gene TRBV28; a weak D match, TRBD1 (5 bases). The ends were cut back, 3 bases at V and 0 bases at J, with 9 bases in the middle. Germline-derived CDR1 and CDR2 are MDHEN and SYDVKM. This CDR3 region has 15 residues. CDR3 DNA: TGTGCCAGCAGTTTCAGGAGGGGCTCTGGAAACACCATATATTTT. Translation: CASSFRRGSGNTIYF.

V is TRBV28 and J is TRBJ2-1; 12 nucleotides line up with TRBD2. Germline assignment: CDR1 MDHEN and CDR2 SYDVKM. The V and J ends lost 5 bases and 0 bases, in that order; junction bases with no gene match: 8. The CDR3 runs to 18 residues. CDR3 nucleotides: TGTGCCAGCAGTCTACTAGCGGGAGGCTCGAGCTCCTACAATGAGCAGTTCTTC. This sequence encodes CASSLLAGGSSSYNEQFF.

The chain combines TRBV30 with TRBJ2-1; tentative D call: TRBD2 (6 bases). The CDR3 contains 15 residues. Germline V lookup: CDR1 GTSNPN, CDR2 SVGIG (reference sequence). The V end was cut by 0 bases, the J end by 4 bases, with 13 bases between. The CDR3 sequence is CAWSVRDSRYNEQFF. CDR3 bases: TGTGCCTGGAGTGTACGGGACTCCCGGTACAATGAGCAGTTCTTC. The full variable domain, in which reference TRBV30 and TRBJ2-1 provide the parts outside the CDR3, is SQTIHQWPATLVQPVGSPLSLECTVEGTSNPNLYWYRQAAGRGLQLLFYSVGIGQISSEVPQNLSASRPQDRQFILSSKKLLLSDSGFYLCAWSVRDSRYNEQFFGPGTRLTVL.

V is TRBV5-1 and J is TRBJ1-2, with TRBD1 as a possible D gene (6 bases). The germline V and J ends were trimmed by 4 bases and 5 bases, with 12 bases remaining between them. The CDR3 sequence is 13 residues long. CDR1 and CDR2 (germline): SGHRS, YFSETQ. DNA of the CDR3: TGCGCCAGCAGCCCTGAGGGGGAATATGGCTACACCTTC. Protein: CASSPEGEYGYTF.

V usage is TRBV7-6 and J usage is TRBJ2-1; 7 nucleotides align to TRBD1. CDR3 length: 16 amino acids. V gave up 0 bases and J gave up 0 bases; unmatched junction bases: 2. Per the germline V gene, CDR1 is SGHVS and CDR2 is FNYEAQ. The CDR3 DNA reads TGTGCCAGCAGCTTAGCTTGGACAGGCTCCTACAATGAGCAGTTCTTC. Its translation: CASSLAWTGSYNEQFF.

J is TRBJ1-4 and V is TRBV4-1; D perhaps matches TRBD1 (6 bases). V gave up 0 bases and J gave up 6 bases, with 14 bases separating them. Looked up from germline, CDR1 is MGHRA and CDR2 is YSYEKL. This CDR3 region has 16 residues. The CDR3 loop is CASSQDFGGAYEKLFF. Here the CDR3 DNA reads TGCGCCAGCAGCCAAGATTTTGGGGGCGCATATGAAAAACTGTTTTTT.

For this clone: The sample holds other DNA sequences that translate to the same CDR3. The chain couples TRBV2 to TRBJ2-7; a weak D match, TRBD2 (6 bases). The CDR3 totals 12 residues. Germline V gene sequence: CDR1 SNHLY, CDR2 FYNNEI. Trimming left V 2 bases short and J 6 bases short, with 8 bases between. CDR3 amino acids: CASSETGGEQYF. In DNA form, the CDR3 reads TGTGCCAGCAGTGAAACCGGGGGCGAGCAGTACTTC.

In its sample, this clone was seen a few times. This rearrangement joins TRBV29-1 to TRBJ1-1; TRBD1 aligns across 9 bases. CDR1 SQVTM and CDR2 ANQGSEA come from the germline V gene. The CDR3 has 11 residues. V lost 7 bases to trimming and J lost 11 bases; unmatched junction nucleotides: 8. CDR3 amino acids: CSADRGKRAFF. In DNA, the CDR3 is TGCAGCGCGGACAGGGGAAAGAGGGCTTTCTTT.

J is TRBJ2-1 and V is TRBV30; D remains ambiguous. This CDR3 is built from 14 residues. Germline CDR1 GTSNPN, CDR2 SVGIG (reference sequence). Trimming removed 4 bases at V and 8 bases at J, with 18 bases between. CDR3 bases: TGTGCCTGGAACCAGCGAACCCAATGGCATGAGCAGTTCTTC. Its translation: CAWNQRTQWHEQFF.

This chain connects TRBV6-1 to TRBJ2-3, with D maybe TRBD2 (5 bases). This CDR3 is built from 15 residues. Trimming stripped 2 bases from V and 2 bases from J, with 11 bases between. CDR1 is MNHNS, CDR2 SASEGT, per germline. The DNA of the CDR3 is TGTGCCAGCAGTGAACGGCGGGCCACCACAGATACGCAGTATTTT. Translated, it gives CASSERRATTDTQYF.

The genes are TRBV10-3 and TRBJ1-3; D may be TRBD1 (5 bases). Trimming stripped 2 bases from V and 5 bases from J, with 10 bases between. Per the germline V gene, CDR1 is ENHRY and CDR2 is SYGVKD. The CDR3 covers 14 residues. The CDR3, as DNA: TGTGCCATCAGTGAGACCAGGGAAAGAAACACCATATATTTT. Translation: CAISETRERNTIYF.

The chain links TRBV11-3 to TRBJ2-5; D may be TRBD1 (6 bases). CDR1 SGHNT and CDR2 YENEEA come from the germline V gene. This CDR3 has 15 amino acids. The V end lost 1 base, the J end lost 3 bases, and 12 bases lay between the germline ends. The CDR3 spells CASSLGTVREETQYF. Written as DNA, the CDR3 is TGTGCCAGCAGCTTAGGGACAGTCAGGGAAGAGACCCAGTACTTC.

As DNA, the CDR3 is TGTGCCAGCAGTTTATACCCGAGCGGGATCAATGAGCAGTTCTTC. Residues: CASSLYPSGINEQFF. J is TRBJ2-1 and V is TRBV27; TRBD2 aligns across 7 bases. After removal of 1 base from V and 6 bases from J, the junction contained 6 bases not matched to a gene. The CDR3 loop spans 15 amino acids. CDR1 is MNHEY, CDR2 SMNVEV, per germline (reference sequence).

The chain is built from TRBV7-2 and TRBJ1-1; no clear D gene. This CDR3 spans 14 amino acids. Germline CDR1 and CDR2: SGHTA and FQGNSA. Trimming took 1 base from V and 4 from J, leaving 10 bases between them. The CDR3 sequence: CASSLVREFTEAFF. The DNA of the CDR3 is TGTGCCAGCAGCTTAGTTCGGGAATTCACTGAAGCTTTCTTT. The entire variable domain, with the rest obtained from reference TRBV7-2 and TRBJ1-1, is as follows: GAGVSQSPSNKVTEKGKDVELRCDPISGHTALYWYRQSLGQGLEFLIYFQGNSAPDKSGLPSDRFSAERTGGSVSTLTIQRTQQEDSAVYLCASSLVREFTEAFFGQGTRLTVV.